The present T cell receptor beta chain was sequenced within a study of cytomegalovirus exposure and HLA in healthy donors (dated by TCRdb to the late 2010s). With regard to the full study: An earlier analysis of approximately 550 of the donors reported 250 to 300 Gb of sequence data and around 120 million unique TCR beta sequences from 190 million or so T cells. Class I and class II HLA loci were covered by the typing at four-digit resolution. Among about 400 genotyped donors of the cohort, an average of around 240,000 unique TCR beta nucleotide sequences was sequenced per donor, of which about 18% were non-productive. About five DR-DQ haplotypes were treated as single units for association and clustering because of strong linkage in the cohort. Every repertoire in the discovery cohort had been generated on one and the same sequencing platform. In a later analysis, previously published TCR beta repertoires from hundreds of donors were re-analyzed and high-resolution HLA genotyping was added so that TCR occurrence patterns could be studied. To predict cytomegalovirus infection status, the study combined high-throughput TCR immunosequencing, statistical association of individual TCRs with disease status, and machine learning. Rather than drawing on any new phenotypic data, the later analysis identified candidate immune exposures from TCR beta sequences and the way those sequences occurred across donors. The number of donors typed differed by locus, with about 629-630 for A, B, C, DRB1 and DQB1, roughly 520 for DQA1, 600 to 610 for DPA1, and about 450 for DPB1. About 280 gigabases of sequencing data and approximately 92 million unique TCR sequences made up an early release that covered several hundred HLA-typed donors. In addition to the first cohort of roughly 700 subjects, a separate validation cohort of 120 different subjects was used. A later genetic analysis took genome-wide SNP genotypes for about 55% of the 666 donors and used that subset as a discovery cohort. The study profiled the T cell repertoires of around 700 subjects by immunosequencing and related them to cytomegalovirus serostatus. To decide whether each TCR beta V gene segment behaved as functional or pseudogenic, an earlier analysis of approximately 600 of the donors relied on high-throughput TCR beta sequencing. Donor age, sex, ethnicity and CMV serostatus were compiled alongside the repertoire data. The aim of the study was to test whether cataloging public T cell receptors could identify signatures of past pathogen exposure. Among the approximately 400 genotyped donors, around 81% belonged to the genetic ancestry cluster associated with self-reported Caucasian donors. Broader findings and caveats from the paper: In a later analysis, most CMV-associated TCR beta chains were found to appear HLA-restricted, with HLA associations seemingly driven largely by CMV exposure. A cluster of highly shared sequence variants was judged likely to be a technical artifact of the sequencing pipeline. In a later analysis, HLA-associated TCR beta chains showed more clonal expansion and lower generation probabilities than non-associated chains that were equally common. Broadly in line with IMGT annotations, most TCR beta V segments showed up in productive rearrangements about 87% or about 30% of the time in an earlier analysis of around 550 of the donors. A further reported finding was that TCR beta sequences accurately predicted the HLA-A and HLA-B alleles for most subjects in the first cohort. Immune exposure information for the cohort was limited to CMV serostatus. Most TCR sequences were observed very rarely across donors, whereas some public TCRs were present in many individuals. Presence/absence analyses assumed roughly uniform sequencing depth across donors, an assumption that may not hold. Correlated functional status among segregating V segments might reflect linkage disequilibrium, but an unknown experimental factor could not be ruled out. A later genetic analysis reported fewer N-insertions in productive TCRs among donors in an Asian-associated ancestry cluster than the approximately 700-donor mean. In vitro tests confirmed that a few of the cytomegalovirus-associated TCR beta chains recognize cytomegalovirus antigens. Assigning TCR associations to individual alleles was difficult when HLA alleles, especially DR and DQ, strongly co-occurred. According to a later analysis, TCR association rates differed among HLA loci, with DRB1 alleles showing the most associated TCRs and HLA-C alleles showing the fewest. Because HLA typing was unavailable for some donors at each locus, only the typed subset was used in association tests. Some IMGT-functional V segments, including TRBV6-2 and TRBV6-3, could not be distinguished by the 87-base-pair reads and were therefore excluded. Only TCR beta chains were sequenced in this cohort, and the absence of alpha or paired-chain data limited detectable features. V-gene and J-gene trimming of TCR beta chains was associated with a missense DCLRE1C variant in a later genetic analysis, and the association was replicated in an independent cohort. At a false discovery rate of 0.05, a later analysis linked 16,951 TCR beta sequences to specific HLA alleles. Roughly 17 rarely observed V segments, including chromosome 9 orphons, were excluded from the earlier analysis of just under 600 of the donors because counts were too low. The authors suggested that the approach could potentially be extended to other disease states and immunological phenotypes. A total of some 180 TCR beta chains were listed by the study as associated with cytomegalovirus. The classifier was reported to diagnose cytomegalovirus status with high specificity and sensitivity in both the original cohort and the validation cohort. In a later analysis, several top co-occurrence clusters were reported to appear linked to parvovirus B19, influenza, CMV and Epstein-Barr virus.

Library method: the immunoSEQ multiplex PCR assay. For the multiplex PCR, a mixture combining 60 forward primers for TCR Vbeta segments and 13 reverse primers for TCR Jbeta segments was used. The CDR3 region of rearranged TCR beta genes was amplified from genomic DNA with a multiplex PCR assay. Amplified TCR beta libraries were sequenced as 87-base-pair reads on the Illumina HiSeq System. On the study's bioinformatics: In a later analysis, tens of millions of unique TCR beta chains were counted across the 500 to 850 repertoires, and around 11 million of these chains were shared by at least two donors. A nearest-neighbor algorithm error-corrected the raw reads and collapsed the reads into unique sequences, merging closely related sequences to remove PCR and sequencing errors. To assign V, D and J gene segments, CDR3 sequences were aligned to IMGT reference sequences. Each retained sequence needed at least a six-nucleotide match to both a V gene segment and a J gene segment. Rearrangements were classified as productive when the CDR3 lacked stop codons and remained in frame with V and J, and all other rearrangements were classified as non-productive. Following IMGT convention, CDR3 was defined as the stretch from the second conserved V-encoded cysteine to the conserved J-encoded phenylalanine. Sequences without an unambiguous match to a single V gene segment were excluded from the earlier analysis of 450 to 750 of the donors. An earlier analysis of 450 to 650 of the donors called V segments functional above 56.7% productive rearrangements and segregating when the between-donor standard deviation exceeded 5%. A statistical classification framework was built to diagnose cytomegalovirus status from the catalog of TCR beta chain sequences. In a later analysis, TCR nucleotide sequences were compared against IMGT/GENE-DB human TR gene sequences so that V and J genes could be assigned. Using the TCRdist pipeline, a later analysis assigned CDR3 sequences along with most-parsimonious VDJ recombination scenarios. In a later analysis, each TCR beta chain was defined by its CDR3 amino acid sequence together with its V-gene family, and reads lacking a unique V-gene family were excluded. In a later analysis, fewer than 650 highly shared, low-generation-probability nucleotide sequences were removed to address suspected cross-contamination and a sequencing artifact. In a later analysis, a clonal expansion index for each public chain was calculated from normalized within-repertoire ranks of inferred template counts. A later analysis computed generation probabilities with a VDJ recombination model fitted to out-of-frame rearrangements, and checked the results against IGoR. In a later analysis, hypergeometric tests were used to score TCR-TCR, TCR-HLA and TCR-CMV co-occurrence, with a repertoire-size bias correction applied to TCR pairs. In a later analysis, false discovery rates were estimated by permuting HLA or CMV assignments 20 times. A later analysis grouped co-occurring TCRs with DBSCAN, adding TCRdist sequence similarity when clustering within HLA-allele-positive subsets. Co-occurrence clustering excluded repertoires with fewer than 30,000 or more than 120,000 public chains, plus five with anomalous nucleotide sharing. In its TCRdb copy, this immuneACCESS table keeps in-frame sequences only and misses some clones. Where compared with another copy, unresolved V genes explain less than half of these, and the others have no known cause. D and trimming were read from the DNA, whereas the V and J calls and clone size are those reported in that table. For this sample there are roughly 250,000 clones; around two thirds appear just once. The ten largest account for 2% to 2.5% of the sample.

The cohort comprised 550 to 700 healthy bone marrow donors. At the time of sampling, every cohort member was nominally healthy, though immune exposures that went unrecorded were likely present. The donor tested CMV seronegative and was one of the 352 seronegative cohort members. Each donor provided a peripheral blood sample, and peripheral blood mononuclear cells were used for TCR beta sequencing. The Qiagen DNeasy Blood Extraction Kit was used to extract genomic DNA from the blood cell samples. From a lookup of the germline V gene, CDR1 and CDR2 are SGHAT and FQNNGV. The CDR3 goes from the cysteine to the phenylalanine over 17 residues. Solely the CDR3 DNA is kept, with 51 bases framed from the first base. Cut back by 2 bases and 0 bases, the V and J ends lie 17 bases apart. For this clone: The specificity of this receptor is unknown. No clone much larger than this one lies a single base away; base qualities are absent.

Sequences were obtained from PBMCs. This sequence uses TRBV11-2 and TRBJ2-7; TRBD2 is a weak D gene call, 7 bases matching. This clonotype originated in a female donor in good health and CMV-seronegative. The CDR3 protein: CASSLQGVGGLSYEQYF. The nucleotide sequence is TGTGCCAGCAGCTTACAGGGCGTCGGGGGGCTCTCCTACGAGCAGTACTTC.